This paragraph reports one T cell receptor (beta chain). Its target antigen remains unknown. No qualities accompany the bases; no much larger clone lies one base away. The data belong to a study of CD4 T cells in relation to SARS-CoV-2 and coronaviruses (dated by TCRdb to the early 2020s). With regard to the full study: HLA restriction was mapped for shared crossreactive spike epitopes using patient-derived lymphoblastoid cell lines. Memory CD4+ T cell crossreactivity between SARS-CoV-2 and common cold coronavirus spike proteins was assessed at the TCR clonotype level in the study. The Adaptive Biotechnologies TCR-sequencing kit was used for samples from a few pre-COVID donors and for the naive versus memory experiments, whereas the other data were Illumina-based. For other donors in the study, expansion assays were sequenced with a different, Illumina-based TCR-beta assay. Overall study results and their limits: The study was limited by small numbers of patients and tested TCRs. Crossreactive clones showed significantly weaker SARS-CoV-2-driven expansion than monoreactive clones, consistent with antigenic imprinting. Because no donor provided both pre-pandemic and post-infection samples, tracing the source of pre-existing responses was limited. Because the crossreactivity analysis focused on spike protein, crossreactivity against other viral proteins was not assessed. Naive versus memory sequencing indicated that memory recall responses, rather than primary responses primed during culture, are detected by the assay. Roughly 64% of donors had memory CD4+ clonotypes that crossrecognized SARS-CoV-2 and at least one common cold coronavirus spike.

CD4+ T cells from unexposed donors were collected before the COVID-19 pandemic (2011-2018). Naive and memory CD4+ T cells were separated from cryopreserved PBMCs by CD4 enrichment followed by EasySep naive CD4+ T cell enrichment. Leukapheresis product for the unexposed donors was purchased commercially. PBMCs were isolated from leukapheresis product or whole blood by Ficoll-Paque PLUS gradient centrifugation. PBMCs were either used fresh in the expansion assay or cryopreserved at -140 degrees C. The QIAamp Micro DNA Kit was used to extract genomic DNA from the CD4+ T cells. The CDR3 runs 17 amino acids, cysteine and phenylalanine included. Here the CDR3 DNA is all that survives: 51 bases in frame from base 1. Here V drops 0 bases and J drops 8 bases, and the junction holds 14 bases not matched to any gene. CDR1 SGHNT and CDR2 YYREEE are derived from the germline V gene (reference sequence). DNA from uncultured naive and memory CD4+ T cells underwent immunoSEQ TCR-beta sequencing at deep resolution. Under the source paper's analysis protocol: During preprocessing, nonproductive sequences were discarded, as were any CDR3s that did not begin with C, did not end with F or W, or were shorter than 7 amino acids. Cultured and uncultured naive and memory CD4+ repertoires were searched for previously identified spike- and CEF-reactive CDR3s. After three terminal residues were trimmed from each end, CDR3 homology was quantified as pairwise Levenshtein distance using the stringdist R package. TCRdb carries this immuneACCESS record with in-frame sequences only. Its versions omit some clonotypes, under half of them owing to an unresolved V gene in the studies checked, with the rest unexplained. For V, J and clone size, that table is used; D and trimming come from the DNA. This sample holds about 68,000 clones; approximately 93% were observed only once. The ten biggest clones cover approximately 0.25% of the sample.

The chain employs TRBV5-4 and TRBJ1-2; 9 nucleotides in the junction match TRBD1. The TCR was taken from a human donor in good health. Material for sequencing was naive CD4+ T cells from PBMCs. What this sample's cell subset or site label stands for: naive CD4+ T cells isolated by negative enrichment. The CDR3 has the sequence CASSLGSPGQGVSGYTF. The nucleotide sequence reads TGTGCCAGCAGCTTGGGGTCCCCGGGACAGGGTGTTAGCGGCTACACCTTC.